This T cell receptor (beta chain) was found in a study of CD39 and CD103 CD8 tumor-infiltrating T cells. Background on the study: An ovarian cancer patient and a couple of HNSCC patients had repertoire comparisons shown.

Using immunoSEQ multiplex PCR, the repertoire was profiled, and TCRdb retains in-frame clones only, with some absent. The sample yields more than 15,000 clones, just over 90% seen once. CD8+CD4-CD45RA- cells, CCR7-positive or negative, formed the memory CD8 sort. On this clone: Its antigen is unknown.

Study-level findings and limits: DP TIL clonotypes were rarely found in blood or uninvolved lymph node.

The TCR originated in a human donor with head and neck squamous cell carcinoma. Sequenced material: CD8+ T cells sorted from blood. The subset here: total memory CD8 T cells (CD45RA-CCR7+/-) from blood or uninvolved lymph node.

The CDR3 coding sequence is TGTGCCAGTAGTATATTGGGGGGCCACGAGCAGTACTTC. Its translation: CASSILGGHEQYF. The V gene is TRBV19, the J gene TRBJ2-7; the D gene could be TRBD1 or TRBD2 (6 bases each). Deletions cut 2 bases from V and 5 bases from J, with 10 bases between. Looked up from germline, CDR1 is LNHDA and CDR2 is SQIVND (reference sequence). The CDR3 contains 13 residues.